Sequencing of this T cell receptor (beta chain) was carried out in a study of response to subunit inactivated influenza vaccine. Study results and caveats: After each seasonal influenza vaccination, few new T cells are recruited, the authors suggested.

Germline V gene data show CDR1 as SGHTA and CDR2 as FQGNSA. The length of the CDR3 is 14 residues. V dropped 5 bases and J dropped 3; count of bases not matched to a gene: 7. Using its own MiXCR run on the RT-PCR reads, TCRdb lists one record per CDR3 protein. The data contain about 800,000 distinct CDR3 sequences, approximately 21% of them singletons. A word on this clonotype: The antigen is undetermined.

The chain employs TRBV7-2 and TRBJ2-7; TRBD2 matches 7 bases. Source: PBMCs from blood, taken 4 to 6 days after vaccination. This receptor was obtained from a man aged 50 to 59 who received an inactivated influenza vaccine. The CDR3 sequence: CASSAVSGGYEQYF. In nucleotides, the CDR3 is TGTGCCAGCAGCGCTGTTTCGGGGGGCTACGAGCAGTACTTC. Variable domain in full (rest from reference TRBV7-2 and TRBJ2-7): GAGVSQSPSNKVTEKGKDVELRCDPISGHTALYWYRQSLGQGLEFLIYFQGNSAPDKSGLPSDRFSAERTGGSVSTLTIQRTQQEDSAVYLCASSAVSGGYEQYFGPGTRLTVT.